This T cell receptor (beta chain) emerged from a study of low-dose radiotherapy and immunotherapy resistance in tumors. Study background: Treatment of Cohort 1 consisted of 0.5 Gy per fraction every 2 weeks, adding up to 6.5 Gy. While receiving nivolumab 240 mg every two weeks, patients also received ipilimumab 1 mg/kg every six weeks, both intravenously.

Described time point: before trial treatment. TRAV- and TRBV-specific primers were used for first-strand cDNA, which covered alpha and beta chains. Amplification, which lasted 15 to 20 PCR cycles, used a constant-region primer and V-primer adapter to amplify TCRs. mRNA isolates were amplified via in vitro transcription. MiXCR, run by TCRdb on the reads, gives a single entry per CDR3 protein. The data hold over 55,000 distinct CDR3 sequences, with less than 40% observed a single time. The sample holds one count of this clonotype. The V end was cut by 6 bases, the J end by 6 bases, with 14 bases between. The CDR3 length is 14 residues. Germline loops: CDR1 KGHSH, CDR2 LQKENI.

This receptor was taken from a female donor with ovarian cancer. The sample was PBMCs, taken before treatment. The J gene is TRBJ1-4, the V gene TRBV18, with D possibly being TRBD1 (5 bases). CDR3 residues: CASSGDLGHEKLFF. CDR3 in DNA: TGTGCCAGCTCTGGGGACCTGGGACATGAAAAACTGTTTTTT.